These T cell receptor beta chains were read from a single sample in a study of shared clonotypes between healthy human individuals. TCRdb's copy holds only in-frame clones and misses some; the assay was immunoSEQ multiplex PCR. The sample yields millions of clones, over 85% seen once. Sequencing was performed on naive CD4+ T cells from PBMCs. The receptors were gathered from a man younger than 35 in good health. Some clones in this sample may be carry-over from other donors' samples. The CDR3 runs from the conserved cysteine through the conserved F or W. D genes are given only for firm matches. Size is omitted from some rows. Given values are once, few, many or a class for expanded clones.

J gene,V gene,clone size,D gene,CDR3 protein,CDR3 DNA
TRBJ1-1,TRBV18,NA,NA,CASSPTSNTEAFF,TGTGCCAGCTCACCGACATCGAACACTGAAGCTTTCTTT
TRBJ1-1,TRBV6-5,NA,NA,CASSPPRRNTEAFF,TGTGCCAGCAGTCCCCCCAGGCGGAACACTGAAGCTTTCTTT
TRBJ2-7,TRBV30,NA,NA,CAWSIWRDSREQYF,TGTGCCTGGAGTATTTGGCGGGACTCTCGCGAGCAGTACTTC
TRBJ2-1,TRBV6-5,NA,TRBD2,CASSYSSGRGLNEQFF,TGTGCCAGCAGTTACTCGTCCGGGAGGGGTTTGAATGAGCAGTTCTTC
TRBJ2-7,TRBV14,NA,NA,CASSQHLQRGWQYF,TGTGCCAGCAGCCAGCACCTACAGCGAGGTTGGCAGTACTTC
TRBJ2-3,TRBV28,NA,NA,CASLWEGVTDTQYF,TGTGCCAGCTTGTGGGAAGGGGTCACAGATACGCAGTATTTT
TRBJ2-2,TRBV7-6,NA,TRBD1,CASSKIRDRRFSNTGELFF,TGTGCCAGCAGCAAAATCCGGGACAGGAGATTTTCGAACACCGGGGAGCTGTTTTTT
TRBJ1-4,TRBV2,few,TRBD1,CASRADRGPEKLFF,TGTGCCAGCAGGGCGGACAGGGGGCCCGAAAAACTGTTTTTT
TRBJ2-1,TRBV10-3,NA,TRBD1,CAISTYRGFYNEQFF,TGTGCCATCAGTACGTACAGGGGGTTTTACAATGAGCAGTTCTTC
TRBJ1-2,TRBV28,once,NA,CASSQLQNYGYTF,TGTGCCAGCAGCCAACTCCAGAACTATGGCTACACCTTC
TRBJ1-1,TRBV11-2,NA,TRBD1,CASSRDSNTEAFF,TGTGCCAGCAGCCGGGACAGTAACACTGAAGCTTTCTTT
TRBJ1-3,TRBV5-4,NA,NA,CASSQDPPYREGGNTIYF,TGTGCCAGCAGCCAAGATCCCCCCTACAGGGAGGGTGGAAACACCATATATTTT
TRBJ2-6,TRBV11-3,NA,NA,CASSLDGGANVLTF,TGTGCCAGCAGCTTAGACGGTGGGGCCAACGTCCTGACTTTC
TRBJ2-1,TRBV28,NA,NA,CATTASYNEQFF,TGTGCCACTACAGCCTCCTACAATGAGCAGTTCTTC
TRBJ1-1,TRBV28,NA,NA,CASTSLGGAGKNTEAFF,TGTGCCAGTACGTCTCTGGGCGGGGCAGGGAAAAACACTGAAGCTTTCTTT
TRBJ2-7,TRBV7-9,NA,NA,CASSATDSYEQYF,TGTGCCAGCAGCGCCACGGACAGCTACGAGCAGTACTTC
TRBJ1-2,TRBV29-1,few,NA,CSSTREGYGYTF,TGCAGTTCGACGCGGGAAGGGTATGGCTACACCTTC
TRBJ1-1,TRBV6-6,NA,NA,CASSYSSAEAFF,TGTGCCAGCAGTTACTCGAGCGCTGAAGCTTTCTTT
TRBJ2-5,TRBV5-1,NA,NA,CASRVQGPQETQYF,TGCGCCAGCAGAGTACAGGGCCCCCAAGAGACCCAGTACTTC
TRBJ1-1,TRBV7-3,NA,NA,CASSLSGGTEAFF,TGTGCCAGCAGCTTATCCGGGGGCACTGAAGCTTTCTTT
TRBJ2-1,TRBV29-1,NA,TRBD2,CSVGTLLADNEQFF,TGCAGCGTTGGGACCCTTCTAGCGGACAATGAGCAGTTCTTC
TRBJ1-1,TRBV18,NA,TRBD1,CASSQRQGANTEAFF,TGTGCCAGCTCACAACGACAGGGGGCGAACACTGAAGCTTTCTTT
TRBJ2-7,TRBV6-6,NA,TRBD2,CASIHGGLGLEQYF,TGTGCCAGCATTCACGGAGGACTAGGTCTCGAGCAGTACTTC
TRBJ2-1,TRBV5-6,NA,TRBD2,CASSLVSGRYSYNEQFF,TGTGCCAGCAGCTTGGTTAGCGGGAGATACTCCTACAATGAGCAGTTCTTC
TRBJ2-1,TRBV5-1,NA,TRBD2,CASSWGLAQIYNEQFF,TGCGCCAGCAGCTGGGGACTAGCGCAAATCTACAATGAGCAGTTCTTC
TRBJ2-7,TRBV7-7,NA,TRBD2,CASSPAGTSGRYEQYF,TGTGCCAGCAGCCCCGCCGGGACTAGCGGGAGGTACGAGCAGTACTTC
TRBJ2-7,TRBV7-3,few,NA,CASGRYEQYF,TGTGCCAGCGGGAGATACGAGCAGTACTTC